This T cell receptor beta chain was recovered during a study of blood T cell repertoires in COVID-19. Overall study: Some COVID-19 samples were acute and others convalescent; all came from the United States, Italy and Spain.

CDR3 length: 15 amino acids. The trim removed 0 bases at V and 5 bases at J, leaving 6 bases unmatched. Germline CDR1 reads GTSNPN; CDR2 reads SVGIG (reference sequence). Authors' data handling: The authors estimated nucleated cell counts from reference gene primer amplification. Using immunoSEQ multiplex PCR, the repertoire was profiled, and TCRdb retains in-frame clones only, with some absent. V, J and clone size are taken as reported in that table, and D and trimming were inferred from the DNA itself. The sample carries some 150,000 clones, roughly 84% recorded once. The J gene is TRBJ1-4, the V gene TRBV30; 7 bases map to TRBD1. The sequencing sample was made of peripheral blood. This TCR was sampled from a woman in her forties or fifties with acute or convalescent COVID-19. The CDR3 loop is CAWSVGTVLNEKLFF. The CDR3 nucleotides are TGTGCCTGGAGTGTAGGGACAGTCCTCAATGAAAAACTGTTTTTT.